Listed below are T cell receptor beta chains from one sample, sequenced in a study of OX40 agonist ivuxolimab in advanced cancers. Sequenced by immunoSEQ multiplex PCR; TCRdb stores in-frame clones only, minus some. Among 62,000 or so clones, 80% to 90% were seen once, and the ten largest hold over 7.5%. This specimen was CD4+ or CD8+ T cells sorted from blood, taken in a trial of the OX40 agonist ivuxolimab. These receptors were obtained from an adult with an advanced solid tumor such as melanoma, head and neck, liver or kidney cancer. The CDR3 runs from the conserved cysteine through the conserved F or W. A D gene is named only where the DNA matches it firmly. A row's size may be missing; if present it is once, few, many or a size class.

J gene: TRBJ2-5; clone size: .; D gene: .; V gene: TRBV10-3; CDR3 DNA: TGTGCCATCAGCCCGGAGGTGTACCAAGAGACCCAGTACTTC; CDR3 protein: CAISPEVYQETQYF
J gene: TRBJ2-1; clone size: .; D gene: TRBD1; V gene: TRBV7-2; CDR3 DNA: TGTGCCAGCAGCGCCGGGACAGGGGAGGGGGAGCAGTTCTTC; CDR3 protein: CASSAGTGEGEQFF
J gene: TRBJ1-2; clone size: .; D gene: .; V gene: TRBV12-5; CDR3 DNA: TGTGCTAGTGGTACTACAGGGAGTCATAACTATGGCTACACCTTC; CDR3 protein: CASGTTGSHNYGYTF
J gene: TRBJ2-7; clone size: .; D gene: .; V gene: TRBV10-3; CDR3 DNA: TGTGCCATCAGTGATCAAGCATCCAGGGGACCCTACGAGCAGTACTTC; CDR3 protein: CAISDQASRGPYEQYF
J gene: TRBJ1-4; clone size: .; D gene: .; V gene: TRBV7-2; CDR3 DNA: TGTGCCAGCAGCTCCCTAGTCGGAGGGACTGAAAAACTGTTTTTT; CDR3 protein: CASSSLVGGTEKLFF
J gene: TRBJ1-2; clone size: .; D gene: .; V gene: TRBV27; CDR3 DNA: TGTGCCAGCAGACCTGGACCGAACTATGGCTACACCTTC; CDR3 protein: CASRPGPNYGYTF
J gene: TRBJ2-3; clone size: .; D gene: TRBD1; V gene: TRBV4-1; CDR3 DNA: TGCGCCAGCAGCCTACAGGGGTCGGATACGCAGTATTTT; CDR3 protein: CASSLQGSDTQYF
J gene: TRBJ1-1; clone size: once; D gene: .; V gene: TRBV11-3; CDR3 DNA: TGTGCCAGCAGCCCAGGGACGGCTGAAGCTTTCTTT; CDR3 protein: CASSPGTAEAFF
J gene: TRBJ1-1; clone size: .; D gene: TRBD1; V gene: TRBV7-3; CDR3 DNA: TGTGCCAGCAGCCGGACAGGGGGCGCGAACACTGAAGCTTTCTTT; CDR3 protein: CASSRTGGANTEAFF
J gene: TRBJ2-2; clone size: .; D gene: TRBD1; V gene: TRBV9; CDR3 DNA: TGTGCCAGCAGCGTCGGACAGGTTCCCGGGGAGCTGTTTTTT; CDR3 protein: CASSVGQVPGELFF
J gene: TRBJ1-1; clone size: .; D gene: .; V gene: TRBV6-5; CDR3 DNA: TGTGCCAGCAGTTACGGGGGGCCTAACACTGAAGCTTTCTTT; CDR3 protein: CASSYGGPNTEAFF
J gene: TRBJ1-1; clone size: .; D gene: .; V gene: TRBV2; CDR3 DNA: TGTGCCAGCAGCAAACAGACCACGAACACTGAAGCTTTCTTT; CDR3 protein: CASSKQTTNTEAFF
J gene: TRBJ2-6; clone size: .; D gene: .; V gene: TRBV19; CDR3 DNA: TGTGCCAGTAGTCAGGAGCTTACGGGGGCCAACGTCCTGACTTTC; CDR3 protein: CASSQELTGANVLTF
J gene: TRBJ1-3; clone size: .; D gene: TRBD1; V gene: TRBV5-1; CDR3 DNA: TGCGCCAGCAGCTTAACCGGGACAGGAATCGGAAACACCATATATTTT; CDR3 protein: CASSLTGTGIGNTIYF
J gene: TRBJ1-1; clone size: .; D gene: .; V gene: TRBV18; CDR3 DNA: TGTGCCAGCTCACTAGGTCAGGGTTCGAACACTGAAGCTTTCTTT; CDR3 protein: CASSLGQGSNTEAFF
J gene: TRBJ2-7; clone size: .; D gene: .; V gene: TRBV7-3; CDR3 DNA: TGTGCCAGCAGCTATGGACCAACCTACGAGCAGTACTTC; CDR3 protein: CASSYGPTYEQYF
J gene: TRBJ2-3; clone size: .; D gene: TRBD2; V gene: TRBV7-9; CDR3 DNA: TGTGCCAGCAGCCCTCCGACTAGCGGGAGTACAGATACGCAGTATTTT; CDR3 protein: CASSPPTSGSTDTQYF
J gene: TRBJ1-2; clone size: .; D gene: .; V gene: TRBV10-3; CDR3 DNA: TGTGCCATCAGTGTAGGGGGGGGCGGTTTCGGCTACACCTTC; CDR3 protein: CAISVGGGGFGYTF
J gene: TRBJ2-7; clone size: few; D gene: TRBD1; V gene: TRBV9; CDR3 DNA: TGTGCCAGCAGCTACGGGACAGGGGGCGAGCAGTACTTC; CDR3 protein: CASSYGTGGEQYF
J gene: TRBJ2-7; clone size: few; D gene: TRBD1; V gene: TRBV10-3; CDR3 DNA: TGTGCCACCGGGACAGGAACCTACGAGCAGTACTTC; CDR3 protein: CATGTGTYEQYF
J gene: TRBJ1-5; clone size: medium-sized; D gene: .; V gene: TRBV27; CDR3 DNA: TGTGCCAGCAGTTTGGAAAGGGCAAATCAGCCCCAGCATTTT; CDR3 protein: CASSLERANQPQHF
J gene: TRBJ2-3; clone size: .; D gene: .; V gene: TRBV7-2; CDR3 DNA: TGTGCCAGCAGCCGAGCGAGGGATACGCAGTATTTT; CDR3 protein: CASSRARDTQYF
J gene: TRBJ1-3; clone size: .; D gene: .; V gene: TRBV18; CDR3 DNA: TGTGCCAGCTCACCATACACCTCTGGAAACACCATATATTTT; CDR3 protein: CASSPYTSGNTIYF
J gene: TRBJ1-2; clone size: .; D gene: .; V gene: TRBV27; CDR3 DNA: TGTGCCAGCAGCCTCAGGGCCCCGGGCTATGGCTACACCTTC; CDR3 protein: CASSLRAPGYGYTF
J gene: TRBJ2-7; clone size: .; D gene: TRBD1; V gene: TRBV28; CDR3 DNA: TGTGCCAGCAGCTTACAGGGGTACGAGCAGTACTTC; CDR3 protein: CASSLQGYEQYF
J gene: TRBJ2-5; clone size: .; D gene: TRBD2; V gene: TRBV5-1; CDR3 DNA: TGCGCCAGCAGCTGGGGAGGGGCAGTGGGCCAAGAGACCCAGTACTTC; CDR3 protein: CASSWGGAVGQETQYF
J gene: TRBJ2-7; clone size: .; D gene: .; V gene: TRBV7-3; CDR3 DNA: TGTGCCAGCAGCTTTGGGGACATACTCGCGGGGGAGCAGTACTTC; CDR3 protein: CASSFGDILAGEQYF